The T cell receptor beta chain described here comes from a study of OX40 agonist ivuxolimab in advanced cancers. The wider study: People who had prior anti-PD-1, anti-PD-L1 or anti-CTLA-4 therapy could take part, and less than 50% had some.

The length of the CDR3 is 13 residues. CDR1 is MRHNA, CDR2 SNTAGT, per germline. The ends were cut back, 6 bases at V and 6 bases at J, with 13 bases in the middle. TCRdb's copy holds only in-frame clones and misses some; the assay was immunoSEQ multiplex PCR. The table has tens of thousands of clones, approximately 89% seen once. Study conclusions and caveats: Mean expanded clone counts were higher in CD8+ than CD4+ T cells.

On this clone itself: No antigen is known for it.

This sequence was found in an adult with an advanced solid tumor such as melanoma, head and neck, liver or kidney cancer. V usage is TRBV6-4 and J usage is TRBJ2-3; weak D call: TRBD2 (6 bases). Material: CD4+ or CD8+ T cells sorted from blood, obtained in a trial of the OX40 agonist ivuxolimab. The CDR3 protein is CASSRLVGDTQYF. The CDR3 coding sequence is TGTGCCAGCAGCAGACTAGTGGGCGATACGCAGTATTTT.